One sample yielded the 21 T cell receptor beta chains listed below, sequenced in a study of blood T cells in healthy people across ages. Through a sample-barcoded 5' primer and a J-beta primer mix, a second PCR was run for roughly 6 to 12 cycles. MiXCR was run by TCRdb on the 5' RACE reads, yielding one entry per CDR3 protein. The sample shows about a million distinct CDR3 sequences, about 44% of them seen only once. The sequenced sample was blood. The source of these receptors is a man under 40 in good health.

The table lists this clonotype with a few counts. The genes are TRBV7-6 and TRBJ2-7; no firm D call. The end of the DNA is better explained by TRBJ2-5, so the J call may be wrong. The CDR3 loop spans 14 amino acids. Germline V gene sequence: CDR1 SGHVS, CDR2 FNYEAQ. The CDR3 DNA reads TGTGCCAGCAGCTTTAGGATCGGAATTGGGACCCAGTACTTC. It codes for CASSFRIGIGTQYF.

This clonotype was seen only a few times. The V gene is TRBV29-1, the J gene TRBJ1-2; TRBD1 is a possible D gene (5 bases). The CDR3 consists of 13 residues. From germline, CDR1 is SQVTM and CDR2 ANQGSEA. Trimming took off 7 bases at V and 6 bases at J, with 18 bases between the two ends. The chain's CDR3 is CSGGVGGSDGYTF. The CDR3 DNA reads TGCAGCGGGGGGGTCGGGGGTTCGGATGGCTACACCTTC.

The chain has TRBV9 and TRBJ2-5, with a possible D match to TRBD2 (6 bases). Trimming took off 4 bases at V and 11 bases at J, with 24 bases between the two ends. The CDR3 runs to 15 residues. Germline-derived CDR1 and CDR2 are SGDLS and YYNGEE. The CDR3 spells CASSLDLGSSREQYF. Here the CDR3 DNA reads TGTGCCAGCAGCCTCGACCTAGGGTCCTCTCGGGAGCAGTACTTC.

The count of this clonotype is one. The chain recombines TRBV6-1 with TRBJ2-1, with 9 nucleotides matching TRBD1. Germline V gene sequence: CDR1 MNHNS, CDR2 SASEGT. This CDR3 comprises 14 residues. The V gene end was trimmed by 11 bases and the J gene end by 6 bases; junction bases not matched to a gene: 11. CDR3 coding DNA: TGTGCCGGTAGCCGGGACAGGGTATCCAATGAGCAGTTCTTC. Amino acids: CAGSRDRVSNEQFF.

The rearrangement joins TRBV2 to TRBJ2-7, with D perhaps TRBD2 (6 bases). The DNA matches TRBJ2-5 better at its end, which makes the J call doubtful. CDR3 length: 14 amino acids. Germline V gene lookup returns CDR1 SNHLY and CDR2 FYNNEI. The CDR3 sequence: CASSEGRRGETQYF. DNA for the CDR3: TGTGCCAGCAGTGAAGGGCGGAGGGGAGAGACCCAGTACTTC.

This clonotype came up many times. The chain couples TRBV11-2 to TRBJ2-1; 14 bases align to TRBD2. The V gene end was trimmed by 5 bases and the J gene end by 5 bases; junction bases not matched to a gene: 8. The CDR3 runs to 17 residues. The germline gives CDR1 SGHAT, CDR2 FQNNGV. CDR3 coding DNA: TGTGCCAGCAGCGAGACTAGCGGGGGGGCATTGAACAATGAGCAGTTCTTC. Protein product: CASSETSGGALNNEQFF.

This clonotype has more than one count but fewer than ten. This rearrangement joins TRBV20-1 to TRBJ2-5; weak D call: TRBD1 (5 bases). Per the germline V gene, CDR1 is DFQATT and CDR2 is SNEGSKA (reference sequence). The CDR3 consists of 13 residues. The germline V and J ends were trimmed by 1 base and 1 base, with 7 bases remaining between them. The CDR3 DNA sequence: TGCAGTGCTAGAGGACAGTCCCAAGAGACCCAGTACTTC. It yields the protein CSARGQSQETQYF.

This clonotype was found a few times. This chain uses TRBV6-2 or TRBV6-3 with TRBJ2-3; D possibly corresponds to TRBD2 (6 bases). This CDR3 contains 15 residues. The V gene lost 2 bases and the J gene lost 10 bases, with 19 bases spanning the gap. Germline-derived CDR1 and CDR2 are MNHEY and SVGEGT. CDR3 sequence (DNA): TGTGCCAGCAGTTACGGAGCGGGCGGAAGAAGTCCGCAGTATTTT. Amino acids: CASSYGAGGRSPQYF.

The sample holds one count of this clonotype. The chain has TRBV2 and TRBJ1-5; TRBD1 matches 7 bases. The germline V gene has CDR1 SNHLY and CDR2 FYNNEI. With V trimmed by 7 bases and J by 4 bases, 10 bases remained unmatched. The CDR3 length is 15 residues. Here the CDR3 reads CASTPGQALNQPQHF. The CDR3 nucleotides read TGTGCCAGCACCCCAGGACAGGCCCTTAATCAGCCCCAGCATTTT. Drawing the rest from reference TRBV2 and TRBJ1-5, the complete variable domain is EPEVTQTPSHQVTQMGQEVILRCVPISNHLYFYWYRQILGQKVEFLVSFYNNEISEKSEIFDDQFSVERPDGSNFTLKIRSTKLEDSAMYFCASTPGQALNQPQHFGDGTRLSIL.

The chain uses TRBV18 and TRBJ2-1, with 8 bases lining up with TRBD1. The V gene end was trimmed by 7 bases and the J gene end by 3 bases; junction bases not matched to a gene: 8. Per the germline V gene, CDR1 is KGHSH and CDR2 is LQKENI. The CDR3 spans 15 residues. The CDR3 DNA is TGTGCCAGCTTCCCGACAGGGGAGAACTACAATGAGCAGTTCTTC. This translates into CASFPTGENYNEQFF.

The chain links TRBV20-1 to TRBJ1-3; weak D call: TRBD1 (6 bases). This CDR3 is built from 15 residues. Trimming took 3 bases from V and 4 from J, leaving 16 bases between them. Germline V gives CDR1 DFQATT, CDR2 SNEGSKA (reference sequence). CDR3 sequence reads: CSASLERRGGNTIYF. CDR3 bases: TGCAGTGCTAGCCTCGAACGCAGGGGCGGAAACACCATATATTTT.

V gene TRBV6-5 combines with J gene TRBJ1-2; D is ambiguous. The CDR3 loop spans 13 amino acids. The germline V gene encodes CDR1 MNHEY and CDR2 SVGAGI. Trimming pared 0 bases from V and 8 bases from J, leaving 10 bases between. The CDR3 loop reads CASSYSNSPGYTF. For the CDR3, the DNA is TGTGCCAGCAGTTACTCGAACTCCCCGGGCTACACCTTC.

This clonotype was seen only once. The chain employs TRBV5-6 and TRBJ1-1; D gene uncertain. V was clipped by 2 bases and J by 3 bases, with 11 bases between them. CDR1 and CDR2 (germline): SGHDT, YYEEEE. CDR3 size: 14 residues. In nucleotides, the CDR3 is TGTGCCAGCAGCTTTGCAACCGGGGACACTGAAGCTTTCTTT. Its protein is CASSFATGDTEAFF.

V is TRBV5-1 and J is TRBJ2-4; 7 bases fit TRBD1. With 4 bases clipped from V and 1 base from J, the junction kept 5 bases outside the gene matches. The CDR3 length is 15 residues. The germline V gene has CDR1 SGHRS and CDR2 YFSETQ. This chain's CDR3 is CASSETDRAKNIQYF. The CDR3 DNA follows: TGCGCCAGCAGCGAAACGGACAGGGCCAAAAACATTCAGTACTTC.

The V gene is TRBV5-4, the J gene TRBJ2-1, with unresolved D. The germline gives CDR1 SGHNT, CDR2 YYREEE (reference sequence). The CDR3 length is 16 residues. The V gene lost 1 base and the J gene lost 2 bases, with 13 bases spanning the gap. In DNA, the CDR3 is TGTGCCAGCAGCTTGCGGGCTAGTGGGGCCTACAATGAGCAGTTCTTC. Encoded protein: CASSLRASGAYNEQFF.

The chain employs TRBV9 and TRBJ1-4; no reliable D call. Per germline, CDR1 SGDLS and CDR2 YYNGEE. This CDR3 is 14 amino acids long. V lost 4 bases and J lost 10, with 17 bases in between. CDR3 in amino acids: CASSQDPVAGKLFF. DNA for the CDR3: TGTGCCAGCAGCCAAGACCCGGTAGCCGGAAAACTGTTTTTT.

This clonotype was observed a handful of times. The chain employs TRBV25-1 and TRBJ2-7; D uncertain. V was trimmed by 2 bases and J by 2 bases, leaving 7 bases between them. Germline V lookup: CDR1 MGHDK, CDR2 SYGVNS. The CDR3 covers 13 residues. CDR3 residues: CASSEVNAYEQYF. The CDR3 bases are TGTGCCAGCAGTGAAGTTAACGCCTACGAGCAGTACTTC.

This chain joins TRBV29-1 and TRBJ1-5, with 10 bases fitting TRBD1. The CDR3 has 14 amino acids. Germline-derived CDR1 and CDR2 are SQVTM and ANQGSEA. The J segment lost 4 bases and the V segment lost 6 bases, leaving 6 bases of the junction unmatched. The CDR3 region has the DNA TGCAGCGTAGCATGGACAGGGGGAAATCAGCCCCAGCATTTT. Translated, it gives CSVAWTGGNQPQHF.

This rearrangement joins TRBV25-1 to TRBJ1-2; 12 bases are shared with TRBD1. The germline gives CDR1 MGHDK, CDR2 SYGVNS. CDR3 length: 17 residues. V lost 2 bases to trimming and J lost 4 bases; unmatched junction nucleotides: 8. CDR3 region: CASSEGGTGGSLYGYTF. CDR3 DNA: TGTGCCAGCAGTGAAGGGGGGACAGGGGGCTCCCTCTATGGCTACACCTTC.

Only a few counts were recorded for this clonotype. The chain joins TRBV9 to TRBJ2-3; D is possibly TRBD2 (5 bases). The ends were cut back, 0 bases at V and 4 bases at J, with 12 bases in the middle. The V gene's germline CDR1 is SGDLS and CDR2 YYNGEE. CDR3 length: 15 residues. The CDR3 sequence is CASSVDGNFPDTQYF. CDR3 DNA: TGTGCCAGCAGCGTAGACGGGAATTTCCCAGATACGCAGTATTTT.

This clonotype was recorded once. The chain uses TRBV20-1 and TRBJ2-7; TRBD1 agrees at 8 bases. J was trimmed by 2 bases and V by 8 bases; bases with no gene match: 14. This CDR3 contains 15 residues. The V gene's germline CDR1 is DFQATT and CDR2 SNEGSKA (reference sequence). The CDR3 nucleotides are TGCAGTATCGGATCTAGGGACAGGCGACCCTACGAGCAGTACTTC. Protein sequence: CSIGSRDRRPYEQYF.